This record looks at one TCR beta chain sequence and its context. Its target is not known. Other DNA sequences within the sample encode an identical CDR3. Use of 60 Vbeta and 13 Jbeta primers characterized the PCR. This table comes from immunoSEQ multiplex PCR, and its TCRdb copy is limited to in-frame clones, with some not included. The data contain under 200,000 clones, roughly 85% of them singletons. The data were obtained in a study of cytomegalovirus exposure and HLA in healthy donors. CDR1 is MDHEN, CDR2 SYDVKM, per germline. The CDR3 is 14 amino acids. Trimming shortened V by 6 bases and J by 1 base, and 10 bases separated the two germline ends. General observations from the study: HLA allele associations emerged for about 18,000 TCR beta sequences in a later analysis, at 0.05 false discovery rate.

This TCR was sampled from a woman in her fifties or sixties in good health and CMV-seronegative. Sequenced sample: PBMCs. This chain uses TRBV28 with TRBJ1-3, with D possibly being TRBD1 (6 bases). DNA of the CDR3: TGTGCCAGCAGCCTCACAGGGTCTGGAAACACCATATATTTT. It codes for CASSLTGSGNTIYF.